One and the same sample provided the 12 T cell receptor beta chains below, sequenced in a study of human T cells and chemical hapten exposure (dated by TCRdb to the early 2020s). Read against the paper, the sample's time point label means: patch test 3, about 24 weeks after DPC sensitization. Read against the paper, the sample's treatment or condition label means: therapeutic diphenylcyclopropenone sensitization with weekly scalp DPC. Total RNA was isolated from unfractionated whole blood collected in Tempus Blood RNA tubes. The library came from RACE. Instrument used: NextSeq 500. Using fastp at Q25 and MiXCR, TCRdb reprocessed the public reads and kept productive beta chains. For every CDR3 protein sequence, its rows merge into one entry that carries the most common genes and DNA. Present in this sample are approximately 41,000 distinct CDR3 sequences, over 7.5% of which were seen just once. Approximately 26% of the sample rests with the top ten.

Here the sequenced sample was whole blood, taken in connection with sensitization to the hapten diphenylcyclopropenone (DPC). Every receptor here comes from a man in his fifties with alopecia areata. Some clones in this sample may be carry-over from other donors' samples.

This clonotype came up many times. The V and J genes are TRBV20-1 and TRBJ2-7, with 8 nucleotides matching TRBD2. The CDR3 contains 18 residues. The germline CDR1 and CDR2 sequences are DFQATT and SNEGSKA (reference sequence). The J segment lost 5 bases and the V segment lost 0 bases, leaving 18 bases of the junction unmatched. CDR3 sequence reads: CSAREVAFSLSGINEQYF. The CDR3 coding sequence is TGCAGTGCTAGAGAAGTAGCTTTCTCGCTTAGCGGGATAAACGAGCAGTACTTC.

The chain carries TRBV21-1 and TRBJ2-5; the table's D call, TRBD1, was not checked against the DNA. TRBV21-1 is a listed pseudogene. The CDR3 covers 11 residues. As DNA, the CDR3 is TGTCAGGGGGGACCCAAAGAGACCCAGTACTTC. It encodes CQGGPKETQYF.

The chain combines TRBV20-1 with TRBJ2-7, with D unclear. Trimming shortened V by 1 base and J by 0 bases, and 4 bases separated the two germline ends. Germline V gene lookup returns CDR1 DFQATT and CDR2 SNEGSKA (reference sequence). This CDR3 region has 12 residues. This CDR3 is CSARGTSYEQYF. The CDR3, as DNA: TGCAGTGCTAGAGGGACCTCCTACGAGCAGTACTTC.

This clonotype has more than one count but fewer than ten. This sequence joins TRBV7-8 and TRBJ2-7, with TRBD1 as a possible D gene (6 bases). This CDR3 has 15 amino acids. Germline values: CDR1 SGHVS, CDR2 FQNEAQ. The V gene lost 5 bases and the J gene lost 3 bases, with 17 bases spanning the gap. The CDR3 DNA is TGTGCCAGCAGCCAGAGGGGGACAAAGGTCTACGAGCAGTACTTC. Translation: CASSQRGTKVYEQYF.

This clonotype came up many times. The chain uses TRBV2 and TRBJ1-5; 7 nucleotides agree with TRBD1. Germline CDR1 SNHLY, CDR2 FYNNEI. V lost 0 bases and J lost 7; bases outside the gene matches: 6. This CDR3 region has 15 residues. The CDR3 loop reads CASSEARTGAQPQHF. In DNA form, the CDR3 reads TGTGCCAGCAGTGAAGCTCGAACAGGGGCCCAGCCCCAGCATTTT.

This clonotype showed up just a few times. The V gene is TRBV7-9, the J gene TRBJ1-1, with D maybe TRBD1 (6 bases). Between the trimmed V and J ends, which lost 3 bases and 4 bases, there was a span of 12 bases. In germline, CDR1 is SEHNR, CDR2 FQNEAQ (reference sequence). This CDR3 is 14 amino acids long. The DNA for the CDR3 is TGTGCCAGCAGCTTGAGAGGGGGAGGCACTGAAGCTTTCTTT. Residues: CASSLRGGGTEAFF.

This clonotype was seen repeatedly, ten times or more. This chain joins TRBV28 and TRBJ1-6; 9 bases align to TRBD1. V shed 3 bases, J shed 7 bases, and the junction held 1 base outside the gene matches. Germline V gives CDR1 MDHEN, CDR2 SYDVKM. This CDR3 has 14 amino acids. CDR3 sequence reads: CASSLGQGNSPLHF. CDR3 coding DNA: TGTGCCAGCAGTTTGGGACAGGGAAATTCACCCCTCCACTTT.

This clonotype was found many times. This chain joins TRBV7-2 and TRBJ2-2; TRBD1 aligns across 7 bases. The CDR3 has 15 residues. In germline, CDR1 is SGHTA, CDR2 FQGNSA. V was pared by 6 bases and J by 2 bases, with 6 bases of the junction left unmatched. CDR3 region: CASSRRTGNTGELFF. DNA of the CDR3: TGTGCCAGCAGTAGGAGGACAGGAAACACCGGGGAGCTGTTTTTT.

This clonotype was counted at least ten times. J is TRBJ2-7 and V is TRBV20-1; TRBD1 aligns across 10 bases. V shed 1 base and J 5 bases; nucleotides not matched to a gene: 14. There are 17 residues in the CDR3. The germline V gene encodes CDR1 DFQATT and CDR2 SNEGSKA (reference sequence). DNA for the CDR3: TGCAGTGCTAGAGCCCTGAGTGGGGGACAGGGGCTCAACGAGCAGTACTTC. Translated, it gives CSARALSGGQGLNEQYF.

This clonotype was observed many times. This chain uses TRBV5-1 with TRBJ2-6; 9 bases are shared with TRBD1. The CDR3 runs 18 residues. Trimming took 2 bases from V and 0 from J; bases not matched to a gene: 6. CDR1 SGHRS and CDR2 YFSETQ come from the germline V gene. The chain's CDR3 is CASSFGGQGLSGANVLTF. The CDR3 region has the DNA TGCGCCAGCAGCTTCGGGGGACAGGGCCTCTCTGGGGCCAACGTCCTGACTTTC.

This chain joins TRBV29-1 and TRBJ2-7; 7 nucleotides align to TRBD1. The germline CDR1 and CDR2 sequences are SQVTM and ANQGSEA. The CDR3 has 12 amino acids. The J segment lost 0 bases and the V segment lost 6 bases, leaving 2 bases of the junction unmatched. For the CDR3, the DNA is TGCAGCGTAGGGACAGACTCCTACGAGCAGTACTTC. Protein product: CSVGTDSYEQYF.

CDR3 in amino acids: CASSLLSGGYEQYF. CDR3 nucleotides: TGTGCCAGCAGCTTATTGTCGGGCGGCTACGAGCAGTACTTC. The chain employs TRBV7-2 and TRBJ2-7; D call uncertain. Germline V lookup: CDR1 SGHTA, CDR2 FQGNSA. This CDR3 contains 14 residues. Trimming cost V 2 bases and J 3 bases, with 11 bases left between them.